This TCR beta chain was captured by sequencing in a study of response to subunit inactivated influenza vaccine (dated by TCRdb to the late 2010s). Background on the whole study: Deep quantitative profiling of the T cell receptor repertoire was used in the study to follow responses to a trivalent subunit inactivated influenza vaccine. Points the paper makes about the study in general: It was suggested by the authors that each seasonal influenza vaccination may recruit only a limited number of new T cells.

Receptor amplification or capture employed RT-PCR. TCRdb lists the instrument as Illumina HiSeq 2500. Clones were called with MiXCR by TCRdb after fastp trimmed the public reads at Q25, and only in-frame beta chains were retained. Each CDR3 protein appears once, grouped with its most common genes and DNA. In this sample the table shows around 540,000 distinct CDR3 sequences, around 11% of which occur a single time. Clones ranked in the top ten supply approximately 10% of the sample. With regard to this clonotype: It has no known antigen specificity. No base quality values were provided; no much bigger clone lies one nucleotide off.

The germline V gene sets CDR1 to SGHRS and CDR2 to YFSETQ. V and J are truncated by 0 bases and 2 bases respectively, leaving an intervening sequence of 8 bases. The CDR3 sequence holds 14 residues, the cysteine and phenylalanine included. The only DNA kept is the CDR3, 42 bases in frame from the first base. The chain is made from TRBV5-1 and TRBJ1-2, with no D gene named confidently. This TCR was recovered from a man aged 45-60 years who received an inactivated influenza vaccine. Donor details come from another sample of the same person, matched by shared clones. The sequencing used PBMCs from blood, collected on the day of vaccination. The DNA sequence is given as TGCGCCAGCAGCTTGGCCTCGGTAAACTATGGCTACACCTTC. Its product reads: CASSLASVNYGYTF.